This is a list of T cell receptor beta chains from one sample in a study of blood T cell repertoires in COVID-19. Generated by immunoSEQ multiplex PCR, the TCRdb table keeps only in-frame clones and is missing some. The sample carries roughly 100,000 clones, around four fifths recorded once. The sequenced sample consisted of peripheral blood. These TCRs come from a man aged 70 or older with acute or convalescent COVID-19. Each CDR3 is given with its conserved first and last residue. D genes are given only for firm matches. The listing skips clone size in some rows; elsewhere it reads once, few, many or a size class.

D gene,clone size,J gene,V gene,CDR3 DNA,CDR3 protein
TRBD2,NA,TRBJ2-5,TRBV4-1,TGCGCCAGCAGCCGGAAACTAGCGGGGGGATCGGAGACCCAGTACTTC,CASSRKLAGGSETQYF
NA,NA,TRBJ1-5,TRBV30,TGTGCCTGGAGTGGAAGCGGCAATCAGCCCCAGCATTTT,CAWSGSGNQPQHF
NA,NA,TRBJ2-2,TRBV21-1,TGTGCCAGCAGCACATACGATGGCGGGAGAACCGGGGAGCTGTTTTTT,CASSTYDGGRTGELFF
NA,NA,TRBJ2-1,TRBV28,TGTGCCAGCCGTGAGACTTTCCACCCAAATGAGCAGTTCTTC,CASRETFHPNEQFF
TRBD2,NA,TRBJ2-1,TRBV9,TGTGCCAGCAGCCCCCAAACTAGCGGGTTTTACAATGAGCAGTTCTTC,CASSPQTSGFYNEQFF
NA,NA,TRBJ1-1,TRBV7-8,TGTGCCAGCAGCTTCGAACGGGGGATTAGCACTGAAGCTTTCTTT,CASSFERGISTEAFF
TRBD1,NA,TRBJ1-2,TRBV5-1,TGCGCCAGCAGCTTGGGGGACAGAGGATATGGCTACACCTTC,CASSLGDRGYGYTF
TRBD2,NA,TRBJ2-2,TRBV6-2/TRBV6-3,TGTGCCAGCAGTTCCCTGGGACTAGCGGGATCCGGGGAGCTGTTTTTT,CASSSLGLAGSGELFF
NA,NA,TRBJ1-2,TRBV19,TGTGCCAGTAGTCCCGAAATAAGACGGCGGCATGGCTACACCTTC,CASSPEIRRRHGYTF
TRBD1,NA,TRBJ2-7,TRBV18,TGTGCCAGCTCGACGCCGACCGACAGGGTTAACCACGAGCAGTACTTC,CASSTPTDRVNHEQYF
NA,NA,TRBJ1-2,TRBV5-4,TGTGCCAGCAGACTACAGGGCTCATATGGCTACACCTTC,CASRLQGSYGYTF
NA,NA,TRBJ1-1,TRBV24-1,TGTGCCATTGGCGGGGGGGATGAAACTGAAGCTTTCTTT,CAIGGGDETEAFF
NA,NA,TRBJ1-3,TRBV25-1,TGTGCCAGCACAGGTTGGTCCTCTGGAAACACCATATATTTT,CASTGWSSGNTIYF
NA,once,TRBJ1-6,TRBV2,TGTGGGACCAGGGGAGAGAGCTCCTATAATTCACCCCTCCACTTT,CGTRGESSYNSPLHF
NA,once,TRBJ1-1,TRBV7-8,TGTGCCAGCAGCGGCCCTACAGGGCAGGGTGAAGCTTTCTTT,CASSGPTGQGEAFF
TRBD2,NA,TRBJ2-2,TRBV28,TGTGCCAGCAGTCCATGGACTAGCGGGAGTCGGGGGACCGGGGAGCTGTTTTTT,CASSPWTSGSRGTGELFF
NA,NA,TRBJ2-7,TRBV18,TGTGCCAGCTCACTCACAGGGAACACCTACGAGCAGTACTTC,CASSLTGNTYEQYF
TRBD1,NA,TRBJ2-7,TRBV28,TGTGCCAGCAGTCTTCCGGGACAGGGGCACGAGCAGTACTTC,CASSLPGQGHEQYF
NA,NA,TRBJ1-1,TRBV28,TGTGCCACTGGGGGGGGGAATACGAACACTGAAGCTTTCTTT,CATGGGNTNTEAFF
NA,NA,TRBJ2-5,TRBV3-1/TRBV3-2,TGTGCCAGTTCTATCCCTAGCGTGGGTGAGACCCAGTACTTC,CASSIPSVGETQYF
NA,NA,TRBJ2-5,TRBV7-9,TGTGCCAGCAGCCGAGGACAGCAGCGGGAGACCCAGTACTTC,CASSRGQQRETQYF
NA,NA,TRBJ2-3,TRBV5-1,TGCGCCAGCAGCTTGGATTCTAGCACAGATACGCAGTATTTT,CASSLDSSTDTQYF
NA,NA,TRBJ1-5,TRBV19,TGTGCCAGTAGTATAGATTGGCCCCTGAATCAGCCCCAGCATTTT,CASSIDWPLNQPQHF
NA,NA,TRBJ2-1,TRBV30,TGTGCCTGGGGTGCGGCGGTGGGTGGGAGGCATGAGCAGTTCTTC,CAWGAAVGGRHEQFF
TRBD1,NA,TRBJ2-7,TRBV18,TGTGCCAGCTCACCAGGGACAGTAAGCTACGAGCAGTACTTC,CASSPGTVSYEQYF
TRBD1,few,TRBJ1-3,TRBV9,TGTGCCAGCAGCGGACAGGGGGTCGCCTTCTCTGGAAACACCATATATTTT,CASSGQGVAFSGNTIYF
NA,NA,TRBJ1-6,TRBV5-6,TGTGCCAGCAGCCCGATCGGACAGATTAATTCACCCCTCCACTTT,CASSPIGQINSPLHF
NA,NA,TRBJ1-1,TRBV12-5,TGTGCTAGTGGTTTAACAGGGCAGGGCGCAGCTTTCTTT,CASGLTGQGAAFF
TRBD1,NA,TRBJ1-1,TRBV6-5,TGTGCCAGCTGGGACAGGGCAATGAACACTGAAGCTTTCTTT,CASWDRAMNTEAFF
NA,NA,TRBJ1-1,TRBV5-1,TGCGCCAGCAGCTTTCTACAGTTGAACACTGAAGCTTTCTTT,CASSFLQLNTEAFF
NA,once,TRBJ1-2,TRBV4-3,TGCGCCAGCAGCCAAGATCTTAAGGACACCTATGGCTACACCTTC,CASSQDLKDTYGYTF
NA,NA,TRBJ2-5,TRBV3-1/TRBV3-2,TGTGCCAGCAGCCAGAACGGGGGAGAGACCCAGTACTTC,CASSQNGGETQYF
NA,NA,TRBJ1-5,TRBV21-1,TGTGCCAGCAGCATTGGAATTTACAGGGCACGCAATCAGCCCCAGCATTTT,CASSIGIYRARNQPQHF
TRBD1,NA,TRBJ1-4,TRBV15,TGTGCCACCAGCAGGACAGGGGGCCTGAACGAAAAACTGTTTTTT,CATSRTGGLNEKLFF
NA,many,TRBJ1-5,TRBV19,TGTGCCAGTAGTATAGATCGGATCGTACAAGCGAGCAATCAGCCCCAGCATTTT,CASSIDRIVQASNQPQHF
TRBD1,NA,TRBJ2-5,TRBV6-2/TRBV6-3,TGTGCCAGCAGCCCCGGGACAGGGACTTTCCAAGAGACCCAGTACTTC,CASSPGTGTFQETQYF
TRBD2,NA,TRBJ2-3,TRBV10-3,TGTGCCATCAGTAGTAGCGGGGGGTTCACAGATACGCAGTATTTT,CAISSSGGFTDTQYF
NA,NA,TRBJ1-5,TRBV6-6,TGTGCCAGCACCACGGGCCCGAGCGAGGGGCCCCAGCATTTT,CASTTGPSEGPQHF
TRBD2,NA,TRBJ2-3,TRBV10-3,TGTGCCATCAGTCGGACTAGCGGGACTGGATCCACAGATACGCAGTATTTT,CAISRTSGTGSTDTQYF
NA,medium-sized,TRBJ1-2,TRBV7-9,TGTGCCAGCAGCCAAACCACAACAGCTTTGAGTTATGGCTACACCTTC,CASSQTTTALSYGYTF
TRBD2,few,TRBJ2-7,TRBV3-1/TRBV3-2,TGTGCCAGCAGCCCGAGTAGCGGGGGCTACGAGCAGTACTTC,CASSPSSGGYEQYF
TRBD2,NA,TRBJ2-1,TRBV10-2,TGCGCCAGCAGTCAAAAAGCGGGAGCTTCCTACAATGAGCAGTTCTTC,CASSQKAGASYNEQFF